The 22 T cell receptor beta chains given below trace back to one sample, sequenced in a study of response to subunit inactivated influenza vaccine. MiXCR, run by TCRdb on the RT-PCR reads, gives a single entry per CDR3 protein. The table has hundreds of thousands of distinct CDR3 sequences, around 16% seen once. The sample was PBMCs from blood, taken 12 days after vaccination. These receptors were taken from a man in his fifties who received an inactivated influenza vaccine.

The table lists this clonotype with a few counts. The chain is built from TRBV12-3 or TRBV12-4 and TRBJ1-5; TRBD1 aligns across 10 bases. J was trimmed by 7 bases and V by 4 bases; bases with no gene match: 13. The CDR3 loop spans 17 amino acids. The CDR3 DNA sequence: TGTGCCAGCAGTTACCAAGCCCGGGACAGGGGTTGGCAGCCCCAGCATTTT. Residues: CASSYQARDRGWQPQHF.

This clonotype was detected a few times. The chain couples TRBV20-1 to TRBJ2-7; the match to TRBD1 covers 8 bases. J lost 3 bases, V lost 6 bases, and 16 bases had no gene match. Germline-derived CDR1 and CDR2 are DFQATT and SNEGSKA (reference sequence). The CDR3 extends over 16 amino acids. DNA of the CDR3: TGCAGTGCCCCCGACACCCGGGGACAGGCCATCTACGAGCAGTACTTC. This sequence encodes CSAPDTRGQAIYEQYF.

This clonotype was seen only a few times. The rearrangement links TRBV12-3 or TRBV12-4 to TRBJ2-7, with D possibly matching TRBD2 (6 bases). The CDR3 runs 17 residues. V lost 6 bases and J lost 3, with 24 bases in between. The CDR3 DNA sequence: TGTGCCAGCAGCCACAGCTCGTGGCGGGGCGACTACTACGAGCAGTACTTC. This translates into CASSHSSWRGDYYEQYF.

A few counts support this clonotype. CDR3 amino acids: CASSETDGYEQYF. CDR3 bases: TGTGCCAGCAGTGAAACCGATGGCTACGAGCAGTACTTC. The V call is TRBV6-1, the J call TRBJ2-7, with no clear D. The CDR3 has 13 amino acids. The germline CDR1 and CDR2 sequences are MNHNS and SASEGT. V gave up 2 bases and J gave up 3 bases, with 8 bases separating them.

This clonotype was seen a handful of times. The genes are TRBV7-8 and TRBJ1-6; 7 bases agree with TRBD1. Germline lookup yields CDR1 SGHVS and CDR2 FQNEAQ. The CDR3 has 14 residues. The trim removed 3 bases at V and 8 bases at J, leaving 4 bases unmatched. CDR3 bases: TGTGCCAGCAGCTTCCGGGACAGATATTCACCCCTCCACTTT. It yields the protein CASSFRDRYSPLHF.

The chain carries TRBV12-3 or TRBV12-4 and TRBJ2-7; D may be TRBD2 (5 bases). This CDR3 contains 11 residues. The V end was cut by 3 bases, the J end by 6 bases, with 6 bases between. CDR3: CASSFEGEQYF. CDR3 DNA: TGTGCCAGCAGTTTCGAGGGCGAGCAGTACTTC.

The chain carries TRBV27 and TRBJ1-1; TRBD1 matches 8 bases. CDR3 length equals 16 residues. V dropped 6 bases and J dropped 3; count of bases not matched to a gene: 12. Germline V gene data show CDR1 as MNHEY and CDR2 as SMNVEV (reference sequence). CDR3 in DNA: TGTGCCAGCAGCCGGACAGGGAGTATTTTGTACACTGAAGCTTTCTTT. Its translation: CASSRTGSILYTEAFF.

In this sample, this clonotype turned up many times. The chain employs TRBV29-1 and TRBJ2-1, with D unresolved. This CDR3 spans 13 amino acids. Trimming took 7 bases from V and 2 from J, leaving 12 bases between them. Germline V gene sequence: CDR1 SQVTM, CDR2 ANQGSEA. DNA of the CDR3: TGCAGCGCACAGATTAAAGCCTACAATGAGCAGTTCTTC. Its translation: CSAQIKAYNEQFF.

The sample holds a few counts of this clonotype. The V and J genes are TRBV29-1 and TRBJ2-2; 8 bases agree with TRBD1. CDR3 size: 15 residues. Germline V lookup: CDR1 SQVTM, CDR2 ANQGSEA. J was trimmed by 4 bases and V by 3 bases; bases with no gene match: 7. The CDR3 loop is CSVEVRQGRTGELFF. The CDR3 DNA is TGCAGCGTTGAGGTTCGACAGGGGCGCACCGGGGAGCTGTTTTTT.

The V gene is TRBV27, the J gene TRBJ1-2; the D is unclear. This CDR3 is 13 amino acids long. Germline V gene lookup returns CDR1 MNHEY and CDR2 SMNVEV (reference sequence). V shed 8 bases and J shed 4 bases, with 14 bases lying between them. The CDR3 is CASGDATTYGYTF. CDR3 nucleotide sequence: TGTGCCAGCGGGGATGCTACTACCTATGGCTACACCTTC.

On this clonotype: The junction departs from the called germline gene at one end, perhaps through a read error. V and J are TRBV2 and TRBJ2-5, with TRBD2 identical over 12 bases. This CDR3 comprises 16 residues. Germline lookup yields CDR1 SNHLY and CDR2 FYNNEI. The CDR3, as DNA: TGTGCCAGCAGTGGGCCCCGGTCTAGCGGGAGGGAACGTGGATATTTC. Translated, it gives CASSGPRSSGRERGYF.

This clonotype was seen more than once but under ten times. V is TRBV20-1 and J is TRBJ1-1; D is unresolved. This CDR3 region has 14 residues. V was trimmed by 5 bases and J by 0 bases, leaving 13 bases between them. Germline V gives CDR1 DFQATT, CDR2 SNEGSKA (reference sequence). CDR3 sequence: CSAQMGQLNTEAFF. The DNA of the CDR3 is TGCAGTGCTCAGATGGGCCAGCTGAACACTGAAGCTTTCTTT.

This clonotype showed up just a few times. The chain couples TRBV10-3 to TRBJ2-1; no clear D. The V end lost 3 bases, the J end lost 7 bases, and 16 bases lay between the germline ends. The germline CDR1 and CDR2 sequences are ENHRY and SYGVKD. This CDR3 spans 15 amino acids. The CDR3 region has the DNA TGTGCCATCAGTGACCGAGCAAGGAGTGGGAATGAGCAGTTCTTC. Amino acid sequence: CAISDRARSGNEQFF.

This clonotype was seen at least ten times. The CDR3 protein is CASSQAPAVTDTQYF. The DNA of the CDR3 is TGTGCCAGCAGCCAAGCCCCAGCGGTCACAGATACGCAGTATTTT. The J gene is TRBJ2-3, the V gene TRBV4-2, with TRBD2 as a possible D gene (5 bases). The CDR3 is 15 residues long. V shed 1 base and J shed 2 bases, with 10 bases lying between them. The germline V gene has CDR1 LGHNA and CDR2 YNFKEQ.

This clonotype was detected only a few times. This chain connects TRBV5-1 to TRBJ1-1; 7 bases line up with TRBD1. The CDR3 sequence is 15 residues long. Germline V gene lookup returns CDR1 SGHRS and CDR2 YFSETQ. V lost 0 bases to trimming and J lost 4 bases; unmatched junction nucleotides: 6. The CDR3 sequence is CASSLVAGDSTEAFF. The CDR3 DNA reads as TGCGCCAGCAGCTTGGTGGCAGGGGACAGCACTGAAGCTTTCTTT.

A few counts support this clonotype. CDR3 DNA sequence: TGTGCCAGTGACATTACTAGCGGGTCCTCCTACAATGAGCAGTTCTTC. Its translation: CASDITSGSSYNEQFF. The chain carries TRBV7-9 and TRBJ2-1; 9 positions agree with TRBD2. V was pared by 9 bases and J by 0 bases, with 9 bases of the junction left unmatched. This CDR3 is 16 amino acids long. Germline-derived CDR1 and CDR2 are SEHNR and FQNEAQ (reference sequence).

The gene calls are TRBV4-1 and TRBJ1-5; 9 bases match TRBD1. CDR3 length equals 16 residues. Losses at the gene ends were 3 bases for V and 7 bases for J; bases not matched to a gene: 10. The germline gives CDR1 MGHRA, CDR2 YSYEKL. The CDR3, as DNA: TGCGCCAGCAGCCAGGACAGGGGAGCCGGTAACCAGCCCCAGCATTTT. Its translation is CASSQDRGAGNQPQHF.

This rearrangement joins TRBV11-2 to TRBJ2-3; weak D call: TRBD2 (5 bases). The germline V and J ends were trimmed by 6 bases and 3 bases, with 22 bases remaining between them. The CDR3 has 17 residues. Germline assignment: CDR1 SGHAT and CDR2 FQNNGV. CDR3 nucleotides: TGTGCCAGCAGTCCATTCCCCTGGACTTCTGGGACAGATACGCAGTATTTT. Its protein product is CASSPFPWTSGTDTQYF. Combining the CDR3 with reference TRBV11-2 and TRBJ2-3 gives the whole variable domain EAGVAQSPRYKIIEKRQSVAFWCNPISGHATLYWYQQILGQGPKLLIQFQNNGVVDDSQLPKDRFSAERLKGVDSTLKIQPAKLEDSAVYLCASSPFPWTSGTDTQYFGPGTRLTVL.

The chain combines TRBV7-2 with TRBJ1-2; TRBD1 agrees at 11 bases. Germline assignment: CDR1 SGHTA and CDR2 FQGNSA. J lost 8 bases, V lost 4 bases, and 6 bases had no gene match. This CDR3 region has 14 residues. The CDR3 coding sequence is TGTGCCAGCAGCTACGGACAGGGGGCGGAAGGCTACACCTTC. Protein sequence: CASSYGQGAEGYTF.

This clonotype was detected many times. The V call is TRBV6-2 or TRBV6-3, the J call TRBJ1-1, with a tentative D call TRBD1 (5 bases). Germline V lookup: CDR1 MNHEY, CDR2 SVGEGT. V dropped 2 bases and J dropped 4 bases, with 8 bases sitting between them. This CDR3 contains 13 residues. The CDR3 is CASSYRGGTEAFF. In DNA form, the CDR3 reads TGTGCCAGCAGTTACAGGGGCGGCACTGAAGCTTTCTTT.

This chain uses TRBV7-2 with TRBJ2-6; D is undetermined. CDR1 and CDR2 from the germline V gene are SGHTA and FQGNSA. CDR3 length equals 10 residues. The V and J ends lost 5 bases and 10 bases respectively, with 3 bases between them. The CDR3 sequence: CASSLNVLTF. CDR3 nucleotide sequence: TGTGCCAGCAGCCTAAACGTCCTGACTTTC.

The V call is TRBV3-1, the J call TRBJ2-5; 7 bases fit TRBD1. Germline CDR1 reads LGHDT; CDR2 reads YNNKEL (reference sequence). V was clipped by 2 bases and J by 5 bases; unmatched bases: 11. CDR3 length: 16 residues. The CDR3 nucleotides are TGTGCCAGCAGCCAACGACAGGGCTCAGGGGCGGAGACCCAGTACTTC. Its protein is CASSQRQGSGAETQYF.